This TCR beta chain was found in a study of blood T cell repertoires in COVID-19. V lost 6 bases to trimming and J lost 7 bases; unmatched junction nucleotides: 7. Germline CDR1 and CDR2: MNHEY and SMNVEV (reference sequence). The CDR3 sequence is 15 residues long. The assay was immunoSEQ multiplex PCR, and TCRdb's table has in-frame clones only and misses some. Of about 220,000 clones listed, more than 80% are singletons. Sample: PBMCs or T cells enriched from blood (not recorded which). The chain combines TRBV27 with TRBJ1-6; 9 bases fit TRBD1. The TCR sequence derives from a woman between 40 and 50 years old with acute COVID-19. The CDR3, as DNA: TGTGCCAGCAGAGGGTCCGGGACAGGGAATTCACCCCTCCACTTT. Protein: CASRGSGTGNSPLHF.